This TCR beta chain was recorded in a study of radiotherapy plus CTLA-4 blockade in lung cancer. Unmatched junction bases numbered 4, after V lost 4 bases and J lost 0 bases. The CDR3 extends over 14 amino acids. Germline-derived CDR1 and CDR2 are SGDLS and YYNGEE. Only in-frame clones appear in the TCRdb table, and some are missing; sequencing was by immunoSEQ multiplex PCR. The sample lists approximately 48,000 clones, approximately 85% occurring once. The source of this sequence is a human donor with non-small cell lung cancer whose response to radiotherapy plus ipilimumab could not be evaluated. Sample: peripheral blood, taken from a patient treated with radiotherapy plus ipilimumab. This chain links TRBV9 with TRBJ2-7, with TRBD1 matching 7 bases. The CDR3 sequence is CASSPGTDSYEQYF. CDR3 sequence (DNA): TGTGCCAGCAGCCCCGGGACAGACTCCTACGAGCAGTACTTC. The full variable domain, in which reference TRBV9 and TRBJ2-7 provide the parts outside the CDR3, is DSGVTQTPKHLITATGQRVTLRCSPRSGDLSVYWYQQSLDQGLQFLIQYYNGEERAKGNILERFSAQQFPDLHSELNLSSLELGDSALYFCASSPGTDSYEQYFGPGTRLTVT.